The TCR beta chain under discussion was sequenced for a study of molecular identifiers for immune sequencing clone quantification. Germline CDR1 and CDR2: SGHVS and FNYEAQ. The CDR3 is 14 residues long. Trimming took off 3 bases at V and 0 bases at J, with 8 bases between the two ends. This clonotype was counted a few times. In TCRdb, the PCR reads were re-called with MiXCR into one record per CDR3 protein. Among over 600,000 distinct CDR3 sequences, 15% to 20% were seen once, and the ten largest hold around 0.86%. The clonotype originates from a human donor in good health. Some libraries in this study had Jurkat cell RNA spiked in. Material: naive CD8+ T cells from blood, with Jurkat cell RNA spiked in. Subset described: FACS-sorted CD8+CD4-CCR7+CD45RA+ naive T cells. The J gene is TRBJ2-5, the V gene TRBV7-6; D ambiguous. CDR3 nucleotides: TGTGCCAGCAGCTTTCTAACGGACCAAGAGACCCAGTACTTC. Amino acids: CASSFLTDQETQYF.